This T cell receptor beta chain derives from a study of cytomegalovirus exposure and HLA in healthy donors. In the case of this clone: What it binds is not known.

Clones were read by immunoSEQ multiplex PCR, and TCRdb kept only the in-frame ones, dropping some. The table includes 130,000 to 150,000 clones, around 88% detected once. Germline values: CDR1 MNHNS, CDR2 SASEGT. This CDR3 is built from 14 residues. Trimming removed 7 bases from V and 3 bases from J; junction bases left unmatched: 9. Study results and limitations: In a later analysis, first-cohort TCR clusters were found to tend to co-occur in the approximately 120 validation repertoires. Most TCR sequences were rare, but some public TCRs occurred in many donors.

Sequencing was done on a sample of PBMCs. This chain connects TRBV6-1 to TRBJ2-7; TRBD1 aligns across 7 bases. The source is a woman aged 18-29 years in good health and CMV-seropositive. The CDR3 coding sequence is TGTGCCAGCACCTCAGGGGGAGTCGGCTACGAGCAGTACTTC. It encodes CASTSGGVGYEQYF.